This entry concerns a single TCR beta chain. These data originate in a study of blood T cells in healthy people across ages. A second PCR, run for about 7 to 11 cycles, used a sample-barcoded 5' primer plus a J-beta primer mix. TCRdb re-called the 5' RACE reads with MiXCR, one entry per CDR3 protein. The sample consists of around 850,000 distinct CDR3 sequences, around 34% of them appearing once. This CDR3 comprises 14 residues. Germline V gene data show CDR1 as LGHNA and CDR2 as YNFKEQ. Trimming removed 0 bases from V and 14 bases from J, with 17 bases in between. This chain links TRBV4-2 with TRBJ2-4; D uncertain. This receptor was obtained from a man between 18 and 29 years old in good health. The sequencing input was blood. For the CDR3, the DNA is TGTGCCAGCAGCCAAGATAACGTTCGTTCGGCGGAGTACTTC. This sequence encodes CASSQDNVRSAEYF.